This T cell receptor beta chain was obtained from a study of T cells in Graves' hyperthyroidism and ophthalmopathy (dated 2019 in TCRdb). About the full investigation: Peripheral blood samples were taken at the time of initial diagnosis, prior to any treatment. To identify distinguishing TCR V-J signatures, a discovery cohort of about 95 patients was used, comprising 40 to 45 with Graves' ophthalmopathy and some 60 with stable Graves' hyperthyroidism. An independent validation cohort of 18 to 20 hyperthyroidism patients and approximately 17 patients who later progressed to ophthalmopathy tested prospective prediction of ophthalmopathy. The approximately 100 discovery patients were divided at random into training and test sets in a 7:3 ratio. The study also compared thyroid tissue and blood T-cell repertoires from roughly six Graves' hyperthyroidism patients. After sampling, hyperthyroidism patients received methimazole starting at 30 mg daily, and ophthalmopathy patients received high-dose intravenous methylprednisolone. According to the paper, TCR Vbeta CDR3 sequencing was carried out on some 140 peripheral blood samples, which came from under 50 ophthalmopathy, under 85 hyperthyroidism and approximately 17 progressor patients. Overall results and qualifications from the work: In validation, the model predicted progression to ophthalmopathy a median of roughly 6.1 months before onset, with about 67% sensitivity and roughly 77% specificity. Sample size was not statistically predetermined, and investigators were not blinded to group allocation. Ophthalmopathy was separated from stable hyperthyroidism by a 13 V-J signature model, with over 85% sensitivity and about 81% specificity obtained in cross-validation and 80%/75% obtained in testing. Blood samples also contained most of the expanded thyroid clonotypes (frequency above 0.001), which suggests that blood repertoires may reflect thyroid immune responses.

The CDR3 has 8 amino acids, counting both end residues. The germline V gene (reference sequence) specifies DFQATT as CDR1 and SNEGSKA as CDR2. To note about this clonotype: Its recognized antigen is unknown. Because it lacks the conserved phenylalanine or tryptophan at the end, this CDR3 is likely a read error. The DNA is omitted, as the CDR3 cannot be located on it reliably, and the CDR3 follows TCRdb's listing.

TCR beta CDR3 regions were amplified from RNA transcripts. For the first round of RT-PCR on the TCR CDR3, the HTBI primer set was used together with the Qiagen OneStep RT-PCR kit. Libraries were constructed in a second round of multiplex PCR, after which size selection and purification were performed. Sequencing of the libraries was done on an Illumina HiSeq2000 using paired-end 100 bp reads. Concerning the study's data processing: SOAPnuke was used to process the raw data, with reads discarded if the reads contained adapters or uncalled bases, had a mean Phred below 15, or lacked an exact constant-primer or identifier match. COPE v1.2.5 was used to merge high-quality paired reads, and clonotypes were defined as unique nucleotide sequences. Clonotypes were aligned to IMGT TRBV, TRBD and TRBJ reference segments using MiTCR v1.1. Analysis was restricted to V-J combinations with a frequency above 0.0001, which covered 99.2% of repertoires. The TCS score was defined as F50 (clonal expansion) divided by E x V (chaos), with BLOSUM62-based TCRdist calculated between CDR3 peptides within each V-J. Welch's t-statistics and random forest reduced around 550 V-J features to about 13, which were used in a naive Bayes classifier (R e1071). The public reads were reanalyzed by TCRdb: fastp trimming at Q25, MiXCR alignment, in-frame beta chains only. Rows with a matching CDR3 protein are joined into one entry that keeps the most common DNA and genes. The V and J calls follow TCRdb's processing rather than the paper's. For this sample there are roughly 93,000 distinct CDR3 sequences; roughly 49% appear just once. 25% to 30% of the sample belongs to the ten largest clones.

A patient counted as having stable Graves' hyperthyroidism if no progression to ophthalmopathy occurred over 18 months of follow-up. The hyperthyroidism patients were between 18 and 65 years old and newly diagnosed, with a disease duration of less than 2 months. Any patient with an uncontrolled infection, another autoimmune disease, pregnancy or lactation was excluded. Diagnoses were based on clinical symptoms, serum thyroxine and TRAb, thyroid ultrasound and orbital computed tomography. PBMCs were separated from under 11 ml of fresh peripheral blood using Ficoll-Paque density gradient centrifugation. Trizol reagent was used to extract total RNA, and RNA quality was then checked on an Agilent 2100 Bioanalyzer.

The sequencing sample was made of blood. The source of this sequence is a woman between 40 and 50 years old with Graves' hyperthyroidism. Rearrangement joined TRBV20-1 to TRBJ2-6. The CDR3 protein: CSAPKQSL.